This T cell receptor beta chain was observed in a study of T cell repertoires in cytomegalovirus infection. Worth noting for this clonotype: The antigen remains unidentified.

Germline-derived CDR1 and CDR2 are SGHNT and YYREEE (reference sequence). The V gene end was trimmed by 6 bases and the J gene end by 2 bases; junction bases not matched to a gene: 5. The CDR3 spans 14 residues. MiXCR, run by TCRdb on the reads, gives a single entry per CDR3 protein. The table includes some 900,000 distinct CDR3 sequences, approximately 32% detected once. Findings and caveats of the study: In two of eight donors, the top clonotype was HLA-C-restricted CMV-specific.

This clonotype was sampled from a human donor in good health (CMV status not recorded). Some clones in this sample may be carry-over from other donors' samples. The V call is TRBV5-4, the J call TRBJ2-5; 9 bases match TRBD1. Sequences were derived from cultured CD8+ T cells from PBMCs, sampled from culture after CMV antigen stimulation. CDR3 protein: CASNWGTGQETQYF. The DNA of the CDR3 is TGTGCCAGCAACTGGGGGACAGGGCAAGAGACCCAGTACTTC.